Listed below are T cell receptor beta chains from one sample, sequenced in a study of shared clonotypes between healthy human individuals. Libraries were prepared by immunoSEQ multiplex PCR; TCRdb keeps only in-frame clonotypes and omits some of them. Seen here are about 2 million clones, 90% to 95% observed once, and the top ten hold roughly 0.13%. The sequencing sample was made of naive CD4+ T cells sorted from blood. Every receptor here comes from a man aged 18-30 years in good health. CDR3s include the opening cysteine and the closing phenylalanine or tryptophan. The order of the fields is J gene, D gene, V gene, CDR3 protein. D genes are given only for firm matches.

TRBJ1-6	NA	TRBV6-5	CASSYRESYNSPLHF
TRBJ1-4	NA	TRBV20-1	CSAGFDEKLFF
TRBJ2-7	NA	TRBV5-1	CASSLDQGNYEQYF
TRBJ2-7	NA	TRBV5-8	CASSFSRGAYEQYF
TRBJ1-2	NA	TRBV7-2	CASSLEAGNYGYTF
TRBJ1-3	NA	TRBV5-5	CASSYAGSSYLSGNTIYF
TRBJ1-5	TRBD1	TRBV19	CASQRGQGVGQPQHF
TRBJ1-2	NA	TRBV30	CAWRGSWARYTF
TRBJ1-1	TRBD1	TRBV19	CASSERQGASTEAFF
TRBJ2-7	NA	TRBV7-2	CASSPRELARFYEQYF
TRBJ2-1	TRBD2	TRBV6-1	CATRLALFPYNEQFF